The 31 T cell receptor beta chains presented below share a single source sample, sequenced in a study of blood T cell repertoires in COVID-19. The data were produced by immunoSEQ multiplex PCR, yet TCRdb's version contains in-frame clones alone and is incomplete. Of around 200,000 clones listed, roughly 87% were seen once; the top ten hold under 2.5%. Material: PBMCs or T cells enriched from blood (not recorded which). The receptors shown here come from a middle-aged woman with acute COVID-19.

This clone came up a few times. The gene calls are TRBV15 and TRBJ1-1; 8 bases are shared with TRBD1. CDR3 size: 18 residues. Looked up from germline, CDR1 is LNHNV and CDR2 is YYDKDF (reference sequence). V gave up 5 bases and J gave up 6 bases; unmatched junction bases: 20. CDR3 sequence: CATSGGAGGVDHTPEAFF. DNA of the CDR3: TGTGCCACCAGCGGGGGAGCAGGGGGCGTGGACCACACCCCTGAAGCTTTCTTT.

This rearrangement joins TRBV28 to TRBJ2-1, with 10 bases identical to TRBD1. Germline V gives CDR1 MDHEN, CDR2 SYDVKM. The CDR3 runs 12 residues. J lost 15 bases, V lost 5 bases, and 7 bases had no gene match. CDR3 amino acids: CASSSSGQGGFF. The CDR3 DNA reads TGTGCCAGCAGTAGTAGCGGACAGGGGGGGTTCTTC.

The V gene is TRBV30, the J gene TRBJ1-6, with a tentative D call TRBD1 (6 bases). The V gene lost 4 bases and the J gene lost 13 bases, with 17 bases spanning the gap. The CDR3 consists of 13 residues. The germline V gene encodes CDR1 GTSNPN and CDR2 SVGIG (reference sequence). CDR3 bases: TGTGCCTGGACTTGGGGGGGCGGATACCCCCTCCACTTT. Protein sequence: CAWTWGGGYPLHF.

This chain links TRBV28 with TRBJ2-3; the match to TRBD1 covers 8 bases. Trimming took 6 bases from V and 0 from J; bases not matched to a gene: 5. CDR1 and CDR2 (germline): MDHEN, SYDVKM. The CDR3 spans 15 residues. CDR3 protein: CASSLTGASTDTQYF. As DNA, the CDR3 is TGTGCCAGCAGCTTGACAGGGGCTAGCACAGATACGCAGTATTTT.

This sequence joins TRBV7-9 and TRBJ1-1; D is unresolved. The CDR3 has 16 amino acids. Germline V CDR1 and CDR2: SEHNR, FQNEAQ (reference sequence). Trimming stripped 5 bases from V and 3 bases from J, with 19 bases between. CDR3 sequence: CASSARGVSTDTEAFF. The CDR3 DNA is TGTGCCAGCAGCGCCCGGGGAGTGTCCACGGACACTGAAGCTTTCTTT.

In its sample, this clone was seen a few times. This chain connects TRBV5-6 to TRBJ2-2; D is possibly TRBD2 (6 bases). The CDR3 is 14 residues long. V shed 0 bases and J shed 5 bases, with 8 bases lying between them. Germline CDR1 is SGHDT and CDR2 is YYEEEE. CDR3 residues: CASSLVGGTGELFF. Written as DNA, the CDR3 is TGTGCCAGCAGCTTGGTTGGGGGGACCGGGGAGCTGTTTTTT.

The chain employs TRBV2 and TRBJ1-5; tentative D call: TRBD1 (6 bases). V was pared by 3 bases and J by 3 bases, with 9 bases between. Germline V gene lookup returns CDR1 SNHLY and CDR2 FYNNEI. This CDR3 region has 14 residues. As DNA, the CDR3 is TGTGCCAGCAGTGAGGACAGATTCAATCAGCCCCAGCATTTT. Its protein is CASSEDRFNQPQHF.

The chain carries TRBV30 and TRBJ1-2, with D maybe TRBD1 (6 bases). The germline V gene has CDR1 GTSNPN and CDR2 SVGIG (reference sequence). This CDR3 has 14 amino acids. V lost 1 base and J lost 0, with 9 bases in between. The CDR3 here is CAWSGQGTNYGYTF. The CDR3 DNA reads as TGTGCCTGGAGTGGGCAGGGGACTAACTATGGCTACACCTTC.

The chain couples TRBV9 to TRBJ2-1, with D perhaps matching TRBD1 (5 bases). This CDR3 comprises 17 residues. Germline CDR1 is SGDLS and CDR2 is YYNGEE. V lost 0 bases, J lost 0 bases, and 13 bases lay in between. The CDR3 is CASSVAPTVSSYNEQFF. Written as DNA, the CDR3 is TGTGCCAGCAGCGTAGCTCCGACAGTGAGCTCCTACAATGAGCAGTTCTTC. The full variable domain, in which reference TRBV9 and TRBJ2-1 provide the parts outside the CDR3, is DSGVTQTPKHLITATGQRVTLRCSPRSGDLSVYWYQQSLDQGLQFLIQYYNGEERAKGNILERFSAQQFPDLHSELNLSSLELGDSALYFCASSVAPTVSSYNEQFFGPGTRLTVL.

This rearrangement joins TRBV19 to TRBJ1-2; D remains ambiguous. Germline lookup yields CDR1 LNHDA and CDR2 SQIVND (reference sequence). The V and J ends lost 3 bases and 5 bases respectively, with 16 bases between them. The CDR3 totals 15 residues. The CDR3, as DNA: TGTGCCAGTAGTATTGATTATACAGTGTCTTATGGCTACACCTTC. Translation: CASSIDYTVSYGYTF.

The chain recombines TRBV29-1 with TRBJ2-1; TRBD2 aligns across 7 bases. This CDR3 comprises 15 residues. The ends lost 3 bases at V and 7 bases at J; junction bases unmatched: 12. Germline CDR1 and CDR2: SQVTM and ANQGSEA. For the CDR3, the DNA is TGCAGCGTTGATGGAACGGGGAGGGGAAGGAATGAGCAGTTCTTC. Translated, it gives CSVDGTGRGRNEQFF.

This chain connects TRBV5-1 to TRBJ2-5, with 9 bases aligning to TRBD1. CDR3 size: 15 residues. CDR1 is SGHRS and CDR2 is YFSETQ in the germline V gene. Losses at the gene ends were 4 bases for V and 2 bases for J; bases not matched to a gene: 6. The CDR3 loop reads CASSSPTGGQETQYF. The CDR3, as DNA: TGCGCCAGCAGCAGCCCGACAGGGGGTCAAGAGACCCAGTACTTC. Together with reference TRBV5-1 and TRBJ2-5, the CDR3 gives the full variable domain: KAGVTQTPRYLIKTRGQQVTLSCSPISGHRSVSWYQQTPGQGLQFLFEYFSETQRNKGNFPGRFSGRQFSNSRSEMNVSTLELGDSALYLCASSSPTGGQETQYFGPGTRLLVL.

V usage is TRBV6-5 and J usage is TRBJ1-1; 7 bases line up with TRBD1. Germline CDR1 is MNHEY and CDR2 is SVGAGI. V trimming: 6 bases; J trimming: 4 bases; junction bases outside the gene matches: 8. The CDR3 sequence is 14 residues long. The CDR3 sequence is CASSSGQAITEAFF. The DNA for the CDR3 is TGTGCCAGCAGCTCTGGACAGGCCATCACTGAAGCTTTCTTT.

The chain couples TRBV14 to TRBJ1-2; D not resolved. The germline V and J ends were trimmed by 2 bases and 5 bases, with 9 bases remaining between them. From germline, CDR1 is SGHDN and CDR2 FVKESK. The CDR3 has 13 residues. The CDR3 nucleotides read TGTGCCAGCAGCCAACAGGTGGATTATGGCTACACCTTC. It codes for CASSQQVDYGYTF.

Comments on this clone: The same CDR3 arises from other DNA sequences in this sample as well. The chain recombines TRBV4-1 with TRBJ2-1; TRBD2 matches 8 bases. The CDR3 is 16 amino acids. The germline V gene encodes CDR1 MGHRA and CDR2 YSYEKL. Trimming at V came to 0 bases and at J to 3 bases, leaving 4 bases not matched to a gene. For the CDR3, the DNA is TGCGCCAGCAGCCAAGATCGTCTAGCGGGCTACAATGAGCAGTTCTTC. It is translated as CASSQDRLAGYNEQFF.

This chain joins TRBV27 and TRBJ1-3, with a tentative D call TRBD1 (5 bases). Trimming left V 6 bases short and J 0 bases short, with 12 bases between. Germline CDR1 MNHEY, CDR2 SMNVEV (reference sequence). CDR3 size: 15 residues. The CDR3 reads CASRQQAASGNTIYF. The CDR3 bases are TGTGCCAGCAGGCAACAGGCAGCCTCTGGAAACACCATATATTTT.

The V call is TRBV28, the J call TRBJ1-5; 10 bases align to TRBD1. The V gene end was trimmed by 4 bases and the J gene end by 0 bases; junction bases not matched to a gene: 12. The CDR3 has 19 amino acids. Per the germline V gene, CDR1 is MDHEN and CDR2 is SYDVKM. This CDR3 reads CASSSTGGRPISSNQPQHF. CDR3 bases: TGTGCCAGCAGTTCGACAGGGGGCCGTCCAATTTCTAGCAATCAGCCCCAGCATTTT.

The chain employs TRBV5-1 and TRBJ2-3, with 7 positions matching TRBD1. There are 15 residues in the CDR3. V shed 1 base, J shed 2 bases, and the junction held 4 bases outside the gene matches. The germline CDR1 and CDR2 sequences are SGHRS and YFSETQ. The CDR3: CASSLKGASTDTQYF. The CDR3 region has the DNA TGCGCCAGCAGCTTGAAGGGGGCCTCCACAGATACGCAGTATTTT.

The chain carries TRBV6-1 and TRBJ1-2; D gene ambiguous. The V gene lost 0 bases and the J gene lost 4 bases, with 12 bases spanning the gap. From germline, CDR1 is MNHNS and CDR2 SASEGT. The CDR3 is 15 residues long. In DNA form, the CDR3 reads TGTGCCAGCAGTGAAGCACGGGGTTGGATCTATGGCTACACCTTC. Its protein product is CASSEARGWIYGYTF.

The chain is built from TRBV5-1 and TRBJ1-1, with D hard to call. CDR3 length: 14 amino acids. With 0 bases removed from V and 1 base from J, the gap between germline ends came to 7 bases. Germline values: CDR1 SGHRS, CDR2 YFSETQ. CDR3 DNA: TGCGCCAGCAGCTTGGTTGCGGGGAACACTGAAGCTTTCTTT. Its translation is CASSLVAGNTEAFF.

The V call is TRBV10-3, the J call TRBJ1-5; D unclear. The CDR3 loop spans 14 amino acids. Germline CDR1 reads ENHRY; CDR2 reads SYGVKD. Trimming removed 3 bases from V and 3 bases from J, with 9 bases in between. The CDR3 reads CAISDEGVNQPQHF. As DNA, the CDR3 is TGTGCCATCAGTGATGAGGGAGTCAATCAGCCCCAGCATTTT.

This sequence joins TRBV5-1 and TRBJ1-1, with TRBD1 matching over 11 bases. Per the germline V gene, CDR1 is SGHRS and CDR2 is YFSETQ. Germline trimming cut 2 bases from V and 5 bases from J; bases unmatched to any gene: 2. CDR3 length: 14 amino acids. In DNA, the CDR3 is TGCGCCAGCAGCTTCAGGGACAGGGGGACTGAAGCTTTCTTT. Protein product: CASSFRDRGTEAFF.

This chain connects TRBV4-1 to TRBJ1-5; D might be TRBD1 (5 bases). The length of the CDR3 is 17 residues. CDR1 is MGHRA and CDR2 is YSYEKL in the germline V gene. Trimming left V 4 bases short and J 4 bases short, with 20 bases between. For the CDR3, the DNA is TGCGCCAGCAGCCCTGTCGGGGGGTACTCTCAGAATCAGCCCCAGCATTTT. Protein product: CASSPVGGYSQNQPQHF.

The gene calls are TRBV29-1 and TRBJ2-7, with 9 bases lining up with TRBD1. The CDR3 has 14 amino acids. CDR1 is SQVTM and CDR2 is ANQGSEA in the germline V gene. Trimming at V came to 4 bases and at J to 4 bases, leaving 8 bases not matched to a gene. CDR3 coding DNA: TGCAGCGTTGTTCCTCGGGACAGGGCGTACGAGCAGTACTTC. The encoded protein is CSVVPRDRAYEQYF.

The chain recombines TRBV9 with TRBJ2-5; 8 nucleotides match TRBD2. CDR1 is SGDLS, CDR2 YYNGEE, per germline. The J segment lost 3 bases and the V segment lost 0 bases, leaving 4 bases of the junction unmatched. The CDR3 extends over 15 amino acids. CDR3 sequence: CASSVGSGREETQYF. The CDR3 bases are TGTGCCAGCAGCGTAGGCAGCGGGAGAGAAGAGACCCAGTACTTC.

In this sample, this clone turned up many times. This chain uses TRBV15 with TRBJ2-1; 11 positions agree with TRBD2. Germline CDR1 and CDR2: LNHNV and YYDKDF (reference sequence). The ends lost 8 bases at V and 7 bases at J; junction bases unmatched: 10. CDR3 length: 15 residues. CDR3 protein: CATGTTLAGGNEQFF. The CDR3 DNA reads TGTGCCACCGGCACGACCTTAGCGGGAGGGAATGAGCAGTTCTTC.

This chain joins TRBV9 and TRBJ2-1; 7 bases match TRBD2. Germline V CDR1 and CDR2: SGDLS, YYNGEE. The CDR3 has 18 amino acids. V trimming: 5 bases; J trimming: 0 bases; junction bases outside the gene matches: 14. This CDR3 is CASSSMRAGGSSYNEQFF. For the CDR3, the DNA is TGTGCCAGCAGTTCTATGAGAGCCGGGGGGAGCTCCTACAATGAGCAGTTCTTC.

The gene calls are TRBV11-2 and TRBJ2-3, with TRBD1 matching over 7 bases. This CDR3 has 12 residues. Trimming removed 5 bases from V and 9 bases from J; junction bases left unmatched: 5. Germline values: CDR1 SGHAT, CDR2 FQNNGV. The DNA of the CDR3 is TGTGCCAGCAGCCCAACAGGGGACACGCAGTATTTT. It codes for CASSPTGDTQYF. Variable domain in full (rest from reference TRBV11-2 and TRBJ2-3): EAGVAQSPRYKIIEKRQSVAFWCNPISGHATLYWYQQILGQGPKLLIQFQNNGVVDDSQLPKDRFSAERLKGVDSTLKIQPAKLEDSAVYLCASSPTGDTQYFGPGTRLTVL.

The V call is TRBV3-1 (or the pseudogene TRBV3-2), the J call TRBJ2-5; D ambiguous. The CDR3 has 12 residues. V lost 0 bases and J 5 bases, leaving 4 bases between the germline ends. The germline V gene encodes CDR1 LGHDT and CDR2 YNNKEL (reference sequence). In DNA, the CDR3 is TGTGCCAGCAGCCAAGACGGGGAGACCCAGTACTTC. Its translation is CASSQDGETQYF.

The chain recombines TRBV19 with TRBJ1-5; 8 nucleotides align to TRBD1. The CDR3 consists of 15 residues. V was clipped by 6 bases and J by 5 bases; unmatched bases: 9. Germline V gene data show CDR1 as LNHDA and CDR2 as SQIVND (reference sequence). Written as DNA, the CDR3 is TGTGCCAGTAGCCCTGACAGGGGCGAGGATCAGCCCCAGCATTTT. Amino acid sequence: CASSPDRGEDQPQHF.

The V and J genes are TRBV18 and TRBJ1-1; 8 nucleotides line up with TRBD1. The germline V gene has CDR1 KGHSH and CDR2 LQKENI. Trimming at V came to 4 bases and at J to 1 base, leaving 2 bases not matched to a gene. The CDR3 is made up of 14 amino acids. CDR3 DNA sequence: TGTGCCAGCTCACGGGGACAGGCGAACACTGAAGCTTTCTTT. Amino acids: CASSRGQANTEAFF.